The present TCR beta chain was sequenced within a study of OX40 agonist ivuxolimab in advanced cancers. Concerning the study at large: Ivuxolimab was a fully human IgG2 agonistic monoclonal antibody targeting the costimulatory receptor OX40 (CD134). Intravenous ivuxolimab was administered to patients every 2 weeks at six dose levels: 0.01, 0.1, 0.3, 1.5, 3 and 10 mg/kg. Among the approximately 50 dose-escalation patients, approximately 20 had hepatocellular carcinoma, roughly 15 melanoma, 9 renal cell carcinoma and 9 head and neck cancer. A male proportion of approximately 83% and a mean age of approximately 62 years, ranging from about 20 to 80, were recorded for the dose-escalation cohort. Patients were allowed to have had prior anti-PD-1, anti-PD-L1 or anti-CTLA-4 therapy, and 30% to 40% of the dose-escalation patients had been treated with checkpoint inhibitors. Partial responses occurred in three dose-escalation patients: two with cutaneous melanoma and one with hepatocellular carcinoma. The purpose of peripheral TCRbeta sequencing was to test whether ivuxolimab changed TCR sequence diversity and led to clonal T-cell expansion. The paper covers the monotherapy dose-escalation part of the phase I ivuxolimab trial, which included N of about 50 patients.

Patients with autoimmune disease history or receiving systemic immunosuppression were excluded from the trial. In every dose cohort, peripheral blood was drawn for TCR sequencing at baseline, cycle 4 day 1, and cycle 7 day 1. The samples were taken from a phase I, first-in-human, multicenter, open-label dose-escalation trial of ivuxolimab. Adults with locally advanced or metastatic melanoma, renal cell carcinoma, hepatocellular carcinoma or head and neck squamous cell carcinoma were enrolled in the trial. Before TCR sequencing, CD4+ T cells and CD8+ T cells were sorted from peripheral blood as separate populations. Turning to this clone: Its antigen is not yet known. Base qualities are not at hand, and no much larger clone is one base apart.

To sequence the TCRbeta CDR3 region, genomic DNA was isolated from the sorted cells. The immunoSEQ Assay was used for sequencing of TCRbeta CDR3 regions. TCRdb obtained this table from immuneACCESS and retained in-frame rearrangements with V and J assigned. These tables miss some clones; where compared with another copy, unresolved V genes account for less than half of the shortfall, and the remainder is unexplained. Counted in this sample were 75,000 to 95,000 clones; approximately 85% of them appeared once. Of the sample, approximately 0.22% falls within the top ten clones. Trimming leaves V shorter by 6 bases and J shorter by 2 bases, with the junction holding 7 bases beyond the gene matches. The CDR3 goes from the cysteine to the phenylalanine over 16 residues. Just CDR3 DNA is preserved here, 48 bases in frame from base 1. CDR1 and CDR2, looked up from the germline V gene (reference sequence), are MNHEY and SMNVEV.

What the work shows at the level of the full study, not this receptor alone: Partial responders in the 0.1-3.0 mg/kg groups had among the lowest normalized peripheral clonal expansion, especially among CD8+ T cells. After ivuxolimab, expanded clones were on average more numerous among CD8+ T cells than among CD4+ T cells. Low levels of normalized T-cell clonal expansion were also seen in some patients who did not respond. At doses of 0.1 to 3.0 mg/kg, clonal expansion of both CD4+ and CD8+ T cells in blood was seen between baseline and week 6. Antigen specificity was not determined for the clonally expanded peripheral T cells.

The clonotype was recovered from an adult with an advanced solid tumor such as melanoma, head and neck, liver or kidney cancer. The sample was CD4+ or CD8+ T cells sorted from blood, taken in a trial of the OX40 agonist ivuxolimab. Rearrangement joined TRBV27 to TRBJ1-3, with 10 middle bases fitting TRBD1. The DNA sequence is as follows: TGTGCCAGCAGAGACCTTGGACAGGGGGCTGGAAACACCATATATTTT. Translated, this is CASRDLGQGAGNTIYF.